The 5 T cell receptor beta chains given below trace back to one sample, sequenced in a study of cytomegalovirus exposure and HLA in healthy donors. PCR was performed using 60 Vbeta and 13 Jbeta primers. The repertoire was sequenced with immunoSEQ multiplex PCR; TCRdb's copy has only in-frame clones and lacks some. The table lists more than 150,000 clones, 80% to 85% of them singletons. Sequences were obtained from PBMCs. These receptors all stem from a boy younger than 18 in good health and CMV-seronegative.

The chain combines TRBV6-1 with TRBJ1-6; 11 bases agree with TRBD1. The V and J ends lost 6 bases and 10 bases, in that order; junction bases with no gene match: 5. This CDR3 is built from 14 residues. Germline CDR1 reads MNHNS; CDR2 reads SASEGT. This chain's CDR3 is CASSEGQGESPLHF. The CDR3 bases are TGTGCCAGCAGCGAGGGACAGGGGGAGTCACCCCTCCACTTT.

The chain joins TRBV2 to TRBJ2-1; maybe TRBD2 (6 bases). Germline V lookup: CDR1 SNHLY, CDR2 FYNNEI. The CDR3 sequence is 14 residues long. The germline V and J ends were trimmed by 9 bases and 8 bases, with 20 bases remaining between them. The CDR3 loop is CASLLRLVRDEQFF. Written as DNA, the CDR3 is TGTGCCAGTCTCCTCCGACTAGTAAGAGATGAGCAGTTCTTC.

In this sample, this clone turned up once. V usage is TRBV15 and J usage is TRBJ2-2; TRBD1 matches at 10 bases. The germline V gene has CDR1 LNHNV and CDR2 YYDKDF (reference sequence). V was pared by 2 bases and J by 6 bases, with 3 bases of the junction left unmatched. The CDR3 consists of 15 residues. The CDR3 coding sequence is TGTGCCACCAGCAGACGGGACAGGGGATCCGGGGAGCTGTTTTTT. Protein: CATSRRDRGSGELFF.

The chain recombines TRBV28 with TRBJ2-1; the match to TRBD1 covers 7 bases. In germline, CDR1 is MDHEN, CDR2 SYDVKM. The CDR3 runs to 16 residues. Germline trimming cut 4 bases from V and 5 bases from J; bases unmatched to any gene: 11. The CDR3 reads CASSSINRGRNNEQFF. CDR3 DNA: TGTGCCAGCAGTTCCATAAACAGGGGAAGGAACAATGAGCAGTTCTTC.

V is TRBV6-1 and J is TRBJ1-1; D perhaps matches TRBD1 (5 bases). The CDR3 has 13 residues. Germline loops: CDR1 MNHNS, CDR2 SASEGT. Trimming stripped 3 bases from V and 6 bases from J, with 11 bases between. This chain's CDR3 is CASSDGPGAEAFF. DNA for the CDR3: TGTGCCAGCAGTGATGGGCCGGGGGCTGAAGCTTTCTTT.